The 27 T cell receptor beta chains below all came from one sample that was sequenced in a study of a mutant IDH1 vaccine in newly diagnosed glioma. The time point: week 35, safety follow-up. Every vaccine dose comprised 300 ug of mutant IDH1 20-mer peptide plus topical imiquimod. TCRdb keeps only in-frame clones here, not all; method: immunoSEQ multiplex PCR. The sample includes under 40,000 clones, around 80% of them seen just once. Their antigens are not known. Sequenced material: PBMCs, taken from a glioma patient whose treatment included an IDH1 peptide vaccine. The receptors originated from a woman aged 18-35 years with glioma.

The rearrangement uses TRBV5-1 and TRBJ1-2; TRBD1 matches 7 bases. The junction had 14 bases not matched to a gene; V was cut back by 4 bases and J by 2 bases. The CDR3 covers 17 residues. The V gene's germline CDR1 is SGHRS and CDR2 YFSETQ. CDR3 in DNA: TGCGCCAGCAGCCAAGAACCCCCGGGACAGCGGAACTATGGCTACACCTTC. Its translation: CASSQEPPGQRNYGYTF.

V usage is TRBV28 and J usage is TRBJ2-7; 7 bases are a match to TRBD1. V lost 6 bases and J lost 0; bases outside the gene matches: 5. Germline CDR1 reads MDHEN; CDR2 reads SYDVKM. The CDR3 sequence is 14 residues long. The CDR3: CASRGTAFSYEQYF. The CDR3 nucleotides read TGTGCCAGCAGAGGGACAGCGTTCTCCTACGAGCAGTACTTC.

This clone has a handful of counts. V and J are TRBV4-1 and TRBJ1-1, with D possibly being TRBD1 (5 bases). This CDR3 has 15 residues. CDR1 and CDR2 (germline): MGHRA, YSYEKL. The V gene lost 3 bases and the J gene lost 1 base, with 12 bases spanning the gap. Here the CDR3 DNA reads TGCGCCAGCAGCCATATGGGACTTGCGAACACTGAAGCTTTCTTT. It is translated as CASSHMGLANTEAFF.

V usage is TRBV2 and J usage is TRBJ2-3; D is possibly TRBD1 (5 bases). The length of the CDR3 is 13 residues. CDR1 SNHLY and CDR2 FYNNEI come from the germline V gene. With 10 bases removed from V and 2 bases from J, the gap between germline ends came to 13 bases. This CDR3 is CATASGPTDTQYF. The CDR3 nucleotides are TGTGCCACCGCCTCAGGGCCCACAGATACGCAGTATTTT.

This clone was seen a few times. The V gene is TRBV5-1, the J gene TRBJ1-1, with unresolved D. This CDR3 region has 13 residues. Trimming took 3 bases from V and 0 from J, leaving 6 bases between them. Looked up from germline, CDR1 is SGHRS and CDR2 is YFSETQ. CDR3 sequence: CASSWTLNTEAFF. In nucleotides, the CDR3 is TGCGCCAGCAGCTGGACGTTGAACACTGAAGCTTTCTTT.

This chain links TRBV7-2 with TRBJ2-7, with TRBD2 matching 9 bases. The J segment lost 2 bases and the V segment lost 2 bases, leaving 7 bases of the junction unmatched. The CDR3 spans 16 residues. Germline V lookup: CDR1 SGHTA, CDR2 FQGNSA. CDR3 sequence (DNA): TGTGCCAGCAGCTTAAGGGGGAGCGGGAGGACCTACGAGCAGTACTTC. This codes for CASSLRGSGRTYEQYF.

Written as DNA, the CDR3 is TGTGCCAGCAGCTTAGGTGGGACAGGGGGGATCGATTCACCCCTCCACTTT. It specifies CASSLGGTGGIDSPLHF. V usage is TRBV13 and J usage is TRBJ1-6; TRBD1 aligns across 11 bases. The V gene end was trimmed by 0 bases and the J gene end by 8 bases; junction bases not matched to a gene: 6. The CDR3 totals 17 residues. Germline V CDR1 and CDR2: PRHDT, FYEKMQ (reference sequence).

The chain is built from TRBV6-1 and TRBJ2-5, with D possibly being TRBD1 (7 bases). Germline V gene lookup returns CDR1 MNHNS and CDR2 SASEGT. The CDR3 contains 19 residues. The germline V and J ends were trimmed by 2 bases and 5 bases, with 27 bases remaining between them. The CDR3: CASSESRGAYGRGRETQYF. CDR3 sequence (DNA): TGTGCCAGCAGTGAATCCAGGGGGGCTTACGGAAGGGGGAGGGAGACCCAGTACTTC.

The CDR3 DNA reads TGTGCCAGCAGCAAAAGAAACTCGGGACAGGATAGGGCGGATTCACCCCTCCACTTT. Protein product: CASSKRNSGQDRADSPLHF. The V call is TRBV21-1, the J call TRBJ1-6; the table gives TRBD1 as D, unverified against the DNA. TRBV21-1 is labeled a pseudogene. The CDR3 consists of 19 residues.

In this sample, this clone turned up once. The chain links TRBV27 to TRBJ1-4; 7 nucleotides agree with TRBD1. CDR1 MNHEY and CDR2 SMNVEV come from the germline V gene (reference sequence). The CDR3 contains 15 residues. V lost 6 bases and J lost 7; bases outside the gene matches: 11. In DNA, the CDR3 is TGTGCCAGCAGGCGTTCGACAGGGCTAACTGAAAAACTGTTTTTT. Translating it yields CASRRSTGLTEKLFF.

This clone was counted once. The chain is built from TRBV13 and TRBJ1-5; D is ambiguous. Trimming removed 0 bases from V and 6 bases from J, with 6 bases in between. This CDR3 has 13 residues. The germline V gene has CDR1 PRHDT and CDR2 FYEKMQ (reference sequence). The CDR3 nucleotides read TGTGCCAGCAGCTTAGGTTCCGGTCAGCCCCAGCATTTT. This gives the protein CASSLGSGQPQHF.

This chain connects TRBV5-1 to TRBJ2-7; tentative D call: TRBD2 (6 bases). V was pared by 1 base and J by 3 bases, with 14 bases between. The CDR3 consists of 15 residues. Germline V gene data show CDR1 as SGHRS and CDR2 as YFSETQ. This chain's CDR3 is CASSLKDQGGYEQYF. The CDR3 DNA follows: TGCGCCAGCAGCTTGAAGGACCAGGGAGGCTACGAGCAGTACTTC.

V is TRBV5-1 and J is TRBJ2-1; D might be TRBD2 (5 bases). The CDR3 sequence is 13 residues long. Germline lookup yields CDR1 SGHRS and CDR2 YFSETQ. Trimming left V 4 bases short and J 7 bases short, with 12 bases between. For the CDR3, the DNA is TGCGCCAGCAGCCCGGAACCGGGGAATGAGCAGTTCTTC. Translating it yields CASSPEPGNEQFF.

Concerning this clone itself: The junction and the germline gene differ at one end; a read error may be behind it. This chain joins TRBV13 and TRBJ2-7; 13 nucleotides align to TRBD2. This CDR3 is built from 16 residues. CDR1 is PRHDT, CDR2 FYEKMQ, per germline (reference sequence). The CDR3 spells CASSLGTSGDSYEQYF. Here the CDR3 DNA reads TGTGCCAGCAGCCTAGGGACTAGCGGGGACTCCTACGAGCAGTACTTC.

J is TRBJ2-1 and V is TRBV11-3; D remains ambiguous. Germline CDR1 reads SGHNT; CDR2 reads YENEEA. The CDR3 has 17 residues. V lost 5 bases and J lost 2, with 19 bases in between. CDR3 amino acids: CASSIAGSPSPYNEQFF. The DNA of the CDR3 is TGTGCCAGCAGCATTGCCGGGTCCCCGTCCCCCTACAATGAGCAGTTCTTC.

The V and J genes are TRBV5-1 and TRBJ2-7; TRBD1 matches at 9 bases. Trimming at V came to 0 bases and at J to 5 bases, leaving 9 bases not matched to a gene. This CDR3 has 16 residues. Germline assignment: CDR1 SGHRS and CDR2 YFSETQ. The CDR3 reads CASSLVTGGAEDEQYF. The CDR3 region has the DNA TGCGCCAGCAGCTTGGTGACAGGGGGGGCGGAAGACGAGCAGTACTTC.

The gene calls are TRBV13 and TRBJ2-6, with D unresolved. V lost 8 bases to trimming and J lost 6 bases, with 14 bases between them. Germline V lookup: CDR1 PRHDT, CDR2 FYEKMQ (reference sequence). The CDR3 is 14 residues long. CDR3 protein: CASSDRSPANVLTF. CDR3 nucleotide sequence: TGTGCCAGCTCGGATAGGAGCCCGGCCAACGTCCTGACTTTC.

The chain recombines TRBV6-1 with TRBJ1-4; 7 bases agree with TRBD1. The J segment lost 7 bases and the V segment lost 4 bases, leaving 15 bases of the junction unmatched. Germline CDR1 reads MNHNS; CDR2 reads SASEGT. This CDR3 spans 17 amino acids. The CDR3 DNA reads TGTGCCAGCAGTGTTTTGGAGGGGGCGGTTAGTGGTGAAAAACTGTTTTTT. This translates into CASSVLEGAVSGEKLFF.

The chain couples TRBV7-9 to TRBJ2-1; no firm D call. The CDR3 loop spans 15 amino acids. Germline V gene data show CDR1 as SEHNR and CDR2 as FQNEAQ (reference sequence). V lost 2 bases and J 7 bases, leaving 15 bases between the germline ends. Written as DNA, the CDR3 is TGTGCCAGCAGCTTATATGTCGGCAGCCAAAATGAGCAGTTCTTC. This encodes CASSLYVGSQNEQFF.

This chain connects TRBV19 to TRBJ2-7; weak D call: TRBD2 (6 bases). Trimming stripped 7 bases from V and 3 bases from J, with 13 bases between. CDR1 is LNHDA, CDR2 SQIVND, per germline (reference sequence). CDR3 length: 13 residues. CDR3 protein: CASMDYLNYEQYF. The DNA of the CDR3 is TGTGCCAGTATGGACTACCTTAACTACGAGCAGTACTTC.

This chain joins TRBV7-9 and TRBJ2-7, with no clear D. CDR3 size: 13 residues. The V gene's germline CDR1 is SEHNR and CDR2 FQNEAQ (reference sequence). V dropped 1 base and J dropped 2 bases, with 6 bases sitting between them. CDR3 nucleotide sequence: TGTGCCAGCAGCTTAGTACAGACCTACGAGCAGTACTTC. It yields the protein CASSLVQTYEQYF.

CDR3 bases: TGTGCCAGCAGTCAGGGACTAGCGGGAGGTCCGATCGTCCAGTACTTC. It translates to CASSQGLAGGPIVQYF. The chain uses TRBV27 and TRBJ2-5; TRBD2 matches at 15 bases. V was clipped by 5 bases and J by 10 bases; unmatched bases: 11. The V gene's germline CDR1 is MNHEY and CDR2 SMNVEV (reference sequence). This CDR3 is built from 16 residues.

The rearrangement joins TRBV29-1 to TRBJ1-2, with D hard to call. The CDR3 spans 10 residues. Germline V CDR1 and CDR2: SQVTM, ANQGSEA. Trimming removed 4 bases from V and 4 bases from J, with 4 bases in between. CDR3 DNA: TGCAGCGTTGGGTCCTATGGCTACACCTTC. Its translation: CSVGSYGYTF.

V gene TRBV4-3 combines with J gene TRBJ1-1, with D unclear. V was cut by 0 bases and J by 8 bases, with 10 bases left in between. This CDR3 is built from 13 residues. The germline gives CDR1 LGHNA, CDR2 YSLEER. The CDR3 sequence: CASSQDGRREAFF. In DNA form, the CDR3 reads TGCGCCAGCAGCCAAGATGGGAGGCGGGAAGCTTTCTTT.

J is TRBJ2-3 and V is TRBV5-1, with TRBD1 matching over 8 bases. Trimming at V came to 8 bases and at J to 4 bases, leaving 12 bases not matched to a gene. CDR3 length equals 15 residues. Germline CDR1 is SGHRS and CDR2 is YFSETQ. In DNA, the CDR3 is TGCGCCAGTTCACGAGAAGTGACAGGGGCAGATACGCAGTATTTT. Its translation is CASSREVTGADTQYF. The full variable domain, rest sourced from reference TRBV5-1 and TRBJ2-3, is KAGVTQTPRYLIKTRGQQVTLSCSPISGHRSVSWYQQTPGQGLQFLFEYFSETQRNKGNFPGRFSGRQFSNSRSEMNVSTLELGDSALYLCASSREVTGADTQYFGPGTRLTVL.

The rearrangement joins TRBV29-1 to TRBJ2-7, with 13 bases matching TRBD2. This CDR3 has 17 amino acids. Germline lookup yields CDR1 SQVTM and CDR2 ANQGSEA. The V segment lost 0 bases and the J segment 3 bases; nucleotides outside the gene matches: 8. The CDR3 reads CSVEDRTSGGALYEQYF. The CDR3, as DNA: TGCAGCGTTGAAGATAGGACTAGCGGGGGAGCACTCTACGAGCAGTACTTC.

This CDR3 reads CASSLTGGIVDEQFF. For the CDR3, the DNA is TGCGCCAGCAGCTTAACAGGGGGGATCGTCGATGAGCAGTTCTTC. The chain joins TRBV5-1 to TRBJ2-1; 8 bases line up with TRBD1. Trimming took 2 bases from V and 8 from J; bases not matched to a gene: 9. CDR3 length: 15 amino acids. CDR1 is SGHRS and CDR2 is YFSETQ in the germline V gene.